This TCR beta chain was observed in a study of blood T cell repertoires in COVID-19 (dated by TCRdb to between 2020 and 2021). Regarding the study in general: Samples covering the acute and convalescent phases of COVID-19 were provided by collaborators in the United States, Italy and Spain. The repertoires were made available in a free public database intended to serve as a resource for research on the immune response to SARS-CoV-2. The dataset comprised deeply sampled blood TCRbeta repertoires from subjects exposed to, actively infected with, or recovered from COVID-19. The material from the prospective study consisted of cDNA or gDNA derived from T cells, B-cell-depleted T cells, or PBMCs. Where available, HLA class I and class II types were obtained from metadata supplied by the sample provider rather than from assay-based typing. The samples were drawn from two sources: the first 160 participants of the ongoing ImmuneRACE study, and fewer than 1,500 subjects contributed by 6 global collaborators. Nearly every sample came with metadata listing a de-identified subject ID, COVID-19 status, age in years and sex. Paper-wide results and their limitations: The amount of clinical and demographic metadata varied by source and participant and was provided uncurated.

The immunoSEQ Assay, a bias-controlled multiplex PCR, was used to amplify TCRbeta CDR3 regions from genomic DNA. Turning to the authors' computational methods: Nucleated cell counts per sample were estimated from amplification of reference gene primers within the assay. Sequence reads were collapsed and filtered to measure the absolute abundance of every unique TCRbeta CDR3 rearrangement. Productive Simpson clonality was computed per sample as the square root of Simpson's diversity index over productive rearrangements. TCRdb mirrors the immuneACCESS table, restricted to in-frame sequences. Some clones are absent from its copies; in checked studies, under half trace to an unresolved V gene, and the reason for the others is unknown. D and trimming were read from the DNA, whereas the V and J calls and clone size are those reported in that table. Counted in this sample were more than 250,000 clones; 88% of them appeared once. More than 0.55% of the sample belongs to the ten largest clones.

CDR1 SGHTA and CDR2 FQGNSA are derived from the germline V gene. Unmatched junction bases come to 1, with V trimmed by 6 bases and J by 3 bases. Taken from cysteine to phenylalanine, the CDR3 has 14 residues. CDR3 DNA only is kept here, 42 bases in frame from base 1. Each collaborating institution followed its own protocols to collect whole blood in K2EDTA tubes. For TCRbeta analysis, collaborators shipped samples as frozen whole blood, isolated PBMCs, or DNA extracted from either of those sample types. This clone was counted only a few times. Its antigen is unknown. Qualities for individual bases were not recorded, and no much larger clone is one base off.

The sequence was collected from a human donor in a cohort sampled during active COVID-19. This receptor chain uses TRBV7-2 and TRBJ2-2; 10 bases in the middle match TRBD1. The sample comprised peripheral blood. The CDR3 corresponds to CASRTGGYTGELFF. Here is the DNA: TGTGCCAGCAGGACAGGGGGCTACACCGGGGAGCTGTTTTTT.